The 18 T cell receptor beta chains below were found in one sample sequenced in a study of shared clonotypes between healthy human individuals. Here immunoSEQ multiplex PCR was the method, and the copy in TCRdb shows in-frame clones only, minus some. The sample holds under 2,000,000 clones, approximately 95% seen once. Terminally differentiated effector memory CD45RA+ cells were excluded from the naive CD8 cells, which were CD45RO-negative and positively selected for CCR7. Specimen: naive CD8+ T cells sorted from blood. All receptors come from a man aged 18 to 30 in good health.

The chain recombines TRBV10-3 with TRBJ2-1; 14 bases fit TRBD2. Germline assignment: CDR1 ENHRY and CDR2 SYGVKD. V lost 4 bases, J lost 7 bases, and 9 bases stayed unmatched. This CDR3 comprises 17 residues. For the CDR3, the DNA is TGTGCCATCAGTGTTCCCCGACTAGCGGGAGGGTTTAATGAGCAGTTCTTC. This sequence encodes CAISVPRLAGGFNEQFF.

The genes are TRBV6-1 and TRBJ2-1, with D possibly TRBD1 on 6 matching bases. The CDR3 covers 15 residues. Per germline, CDR1 MNHNS and CDR2 SASEGT. V dropped 3 bases and J dropped 4 bases, with 13 bases sitting between them. This CDR3 reads CASSEARTAYNEQFF. CDR3 bases: TGTGCCAGCAGTGAGGCCCGGACAGCTTACAATGAGCAGTTCTTC.

This rearrangement joins TRBV27 to TRBJ1-1, with D uncertain. The germline V gene encodes CDR1 MNHEY and CDR2 SMNVEV (reference sequence). CDR3 size: 14 residues. V lost 2 bases and J 2 bases, leaving 9 bases between the germline ends. In DNA, the CDR3 is TGTGCCAGCAGTTTAAAGAGCATCAACACTGAAGCTTTCTTT. Translation gives CASSLKSINTEAFF.

The V call is TRBV6-5, the J call TRBJ2-1, with 8 bases fitting TRBD2. The CDR3 is made up of 15 amino acids. Germline CDR1 MNHEY, CDR2 SVGAGI. V gave up 5 bases and J gave up 7 bases; unmatched junction bases: 10. The CDR3 nucleotides read TGTGCCAGCAGTCAAAGCGGGAGCCGGGATAATGAGCAGTTCTTC. This sequence encodes CASSQSGSRDNEQFF.

The rearrangement links TRBV27 to TRBJ1-2; TRBD1 matches at 8 bases. CDR1 and CDR2 from the germline V gene are MNHEY and SMNVEV (reference sequence). V lost 4 bases, J lost 5 bases, and 6 bases stayed unmatched. This CDR3 spans 14 amino acids. Written as DNA, the CDR3 is TGTGCCAGCAGTTCCCTACAGGGGGATTATGGCTACACCTTC. Its translation: CASSSLQGDYGYTF.

CDR3 nucleotide sequence: TGTGCCACCTCAGACGCCGATGACCCACAAGAGACCCAGTACTTC. Protein sequence: CATSDADDPQETQYF. This chain links TRBV6-5 with TRBJ2-5, with D hard to call. The CDR3 extends over 15 amino acids. Germline-derived CDR1 and CDR2 are MNHEY and SVGAGI. Trimming removed 10 bases at V and 2 bases at J, with 20 bases between.

This chain connects TRBV4-2 to TRBJ1-1; no definite D call. Trimming pared 1 base from V and 8 bases from J, leaving 8 bases between. The germline V gene has CDR1 LGHNA and CDR2 YNFKEQ. CDR3 length: 12 residues. The CDR3 region has the DNA TGTGCCAGCAGCCAAGGGTCCAGGGAAGCTTTCTTT. Translation gives CASSQGSREAFF.

The rearrangement joins TRBV5-1 to TRBJ2-7; TRBD2 might be the D (5 bases). The length of the CDR3 is 14 residues. V was shortened by 0 bases and J by 5 bases, with 12 bases between the two germline ends. Germline values: CDR1 SGHRS, CDR2 YFSETQ. The CDR3 sequence is CASSLGPPGNEQYF. CDR3 DNA sequence: TGCGCCAGCAGCTTGGGCCCCCCCGGGAACGAGCAGTACTTC.

This clone was detected only once. The chain has TRBV28 and TRBJ2-5; possible D gene TRBD1, 5 bases. Per the germline V gene, CDR1 is MDHEN and CDR2 is SYDVKM. The germline V and J ends were trimmed by 7 bases and 1 base, with 16 bases remaining between them. This CDR3 spans 15 amino acids. CDR3 residues: CASNTLTAIQETQYF. The CDR3, as DNA: TGTGCCAGCAATACCCTGACAGCCATCCAAGAGACCCAGTACTTC. Variable domain in full (rest from reference TRBV28 and TRBJ2-5): DVKVTQSSRYLVKRTGEKVFLECVQDMDHENMFWYRQDPGLGLRLIYFSYDVKMKEKGDIPEGYSVSREKKERFSLILESASTNQTSMYLCASNTLTAIQETQYFGPGTRLLVL.

The chain links TRBV29-1 to TRBJ1-2, with TRBD1 identical over 9 bases. The CDR3 has 13 residues. Germline CDR1 is SQVTM and CDR2 is ANQGSEA. The J segment lost 8 bases and the V segment lost 5 bases, leaving 9 bases of the junction unmatched. CDR3 nucleotide sequence: TGCAGCGTTCTAGGGACAGGGCAATTGGGCTACACCTTC. Protein sequence: CSVLGTGQLGYTF.

The rearrangement links TRBV7-9 to TRBJ2-1; 7 bases are a match to TRBD2. Germline loops: CDR1 SEHNR, CDR2 FQNEAQ (reference sequence). With 5 bases clipped from V and 6 bases from J, the junction kept 7 bases outside the gene matches. CDR3 length equals 14 residues. CDR3 sequence: CASSPRTRVNEQFF. CDR3 sequence (DNA): TGTGCCAGCAGCCCAAGGACTAGAGTCAATGAGCAGTTCTTC.

CDR3 sequence (DNA): TGTGCCAGCAGCGTTCTCGAGGGGGAACTCTATGGCTACACCTTC. Residues: CASSVLEGELYGYTF. V usage is TRBV2 and J usage is TRBJ1-2, with D perhaps matching TRBD1 (6 bases). V lost 6 bases and J 4 bases, leaving 18 bases between the germline ends. Germline CDR1 is SNHLY and CDR2 is FYNNEI. The CDR3 is made up of 15 amino acids.

The rearrangement uses TRBV27 and TRBJ2-1, with 8 bases aligning to TRBD2. Trimming removed 0 bases from V and 8 bases from J; junction bases left unmatched: 18. Per germline, CDR1 MNHEY and CDR2 SMNVEV (reference sequence). The CDR3 has 19 residues. CDR3 amino acids: CASSLSPWSGREGVDEQFF. In DNA, the CDR3 is TGTGCCAGCAGTTTATCCCCGTGGAGTGGCCGGGAGGGTGTGGATGAGCAGTTCTTC.

The table lists this clone with a count of one. The genes are TRBV10-2 and TRBJ2-7; D is undetermined. Trimming took 3 bases from V and 5 from J, leaving 14 bases between them. CDR1 is WSHSY, CDR2 SAAADI, per germline. The CDR3 contains 14 residues. Written as DNA, the CDR3 is TGCGCCAGCAGTGACGAGATGGGTCAGGACGAGCAGTACTTC. As protein: CASSDEMGQDEQYF.

This clone was seen just once. J is TRBJ2-7 and V is TRBV27, with 9 nucleotides matching TRBD1. The CDR3 contains 14 residues. Germline V gene lookup returns CDR1 MNHEY and CDR2 SMNVEV (reference sequence). V lost 2 bases, J lost 7 bases, and 6 bases stayed unmatched. The CDR3 nucleotides read TGTGCCAGCAGTTTAGGGACAGGGTTGGGGGAGCAGTACTTC. This translates into CASSLGTGLGEQYF.

This chain links TRBV27 with TRBJ1-2; no definite D call. V lost 5 bases and J lost 2, with 15 bases in between. This CDR3 has 15 amino acids. Germline values: CDR1 MNHEY, CDR2 SMNVEV (reference sequence). CDR3 residues: CASSPYPPGNYGYTF. The CDR3, as DNA: TGTGCCAGCAGTCCGTATCCCCCGGGGAACTATGGCTACACCTTC.

The J gene is TRBJ2-7, the V gene TRBV27; 8 positions agree with TRBD1. J gave up 3 bases and V 2 bases, and 6 bases lay outside the gene matches. Germline values: CDR1 MNHEY, CDR2 SMNVEV (reference sequence). The length of the CDR3 is 15 residues. The chain's CDR3 is CASSLGQGRLYEQYF. The CDR3 DNA sequence: TGTGCCAGCAGTTTAGGACAGGGTCGACTCTACGAGCAGTACTTC.

The rearrangement links TRBV7-2 to TRBJ2-2; TRBD2 matches 8 bases. The germline V gene has CDR1 SGHTA and CDR2 FQGNSA. The trim removed 2 bases at V and 3 bases at J, leaving 14 bases unmatched. The CDR3 is made up of 19 amino acids. The CDR3 DNA reads TGTGCCAGCAGCTTACCTACTAGCGGCACCTTAACGGACACCGGGGAGCTGTTTTTT. Protein: CASSLPTSGTLTDTGELFF.